This TCR beta chain comes out of a study of blood T cell repertoires in COVID-19. This clone was seen once. Generated by immunoSEQ multiplex PCR, the TCRdb table keeps only in-frame clones and is missing some. The data contain over 150,000 clones, about 80% of them singletons. The CDR3 spans 14 residues. Germline trimming cut 3 bases from V and 2 bases from J; bases unmatched to any gene: 0. The germline V gene has CDR1 WSHSY and CDR2 SAAADI. The chain carries TRBV10-2 and TRBJ1-3, with 8 bases identical to TRBD1. The sample was peripheral blood. The receptor was derived from a woman aged 55-69 years with acute or convalescent COVID-19. The CDR3 sequence: CASSEQGAGNTIYF. The DNA for the CDR3 is TGCGCCAGCAGTGAACAGGGGGCTGGAAACACCATATATTTT.